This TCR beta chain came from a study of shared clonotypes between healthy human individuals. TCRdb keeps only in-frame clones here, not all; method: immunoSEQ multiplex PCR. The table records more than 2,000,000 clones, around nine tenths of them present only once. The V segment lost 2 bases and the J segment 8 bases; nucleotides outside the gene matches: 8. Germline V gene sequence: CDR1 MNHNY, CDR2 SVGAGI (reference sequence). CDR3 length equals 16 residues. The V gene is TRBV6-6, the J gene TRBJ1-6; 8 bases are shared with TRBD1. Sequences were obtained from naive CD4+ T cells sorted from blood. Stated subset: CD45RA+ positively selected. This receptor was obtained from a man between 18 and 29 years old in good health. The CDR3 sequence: CASSYPGTGGDSPLHF. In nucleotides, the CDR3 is TGTGCCAGCAGTTACCCCGGAACAGGGGGGGATTCACCCCTCCACTTT.